The entry that follows covers one TCR beta chain sequence. Sequencing was performed with immunoSEQ multiplex PCR; in TCRdb, only in-frame clones are kept and a portion is missing. Among around 15,000 clones listed, approximately 80% were seen once. Time point given: cycle 4 day 1 (C4D1), after around six weeks of nivolumab. All patients experienced relapse after autologous stem cell transplantation, and brentuximab vedotin exposure was variable. Magnetic negative selection of thawed PBMCs was the method by which CD4+ T cells were purified. Progressive disease, partial response or complete response was each patient's best response. Germline V CDR1 and CDR2: SGHRS, YFSETQ. V gave up 3 bases and J gave up 8 bases, with 17 bases separating them. CDR3 length: 15 residues. The data originate from a study of PD-1 blockade in classical Hodgkin lymphoma. Overall study: Patients got intravenous nivolumab 3 mg/kg every 2 weeks.

The genes are TRBV5-1 and TRBJ1-4; D is unclear. This clonotype was sampled from a human donor with classical Hodgkin lymphoma. The sequenced sample was CD4+ T cells from blood, obtained before the fourth cycle of nivolumab. CDR3 DNA: TGCGCCAGCAGCTCTAGCGGAGGGCGCGGGGAAAAACTGTTTTTT. As protein: CASSSSGGRGEKLFF. Full variable domain (outside the CDR3, taken from reference TRBV5-1 and TRBJ1-4): KAGVTQTPRYLIKTRGQQVTLSCSPISGHRSVSWYQQTPGQGLQFLFEYFSETQRNKGNFPGRFSGRQFSNSRSEMNVSTLELGDSALYLCASSSSGGRGEKLFFGSGTQLSVL.